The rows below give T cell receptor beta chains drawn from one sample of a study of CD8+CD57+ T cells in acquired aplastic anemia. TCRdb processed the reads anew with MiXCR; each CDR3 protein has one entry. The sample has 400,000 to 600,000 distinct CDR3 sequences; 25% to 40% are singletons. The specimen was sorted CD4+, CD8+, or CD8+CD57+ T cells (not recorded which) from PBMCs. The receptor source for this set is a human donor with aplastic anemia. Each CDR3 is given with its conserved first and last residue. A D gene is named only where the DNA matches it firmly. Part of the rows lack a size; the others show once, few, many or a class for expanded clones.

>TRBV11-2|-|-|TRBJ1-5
TGTGCCAGCAGCAAGGGGGGGGAGGGAATTAGTAATCAGCCCCAGCATTTT
CASSKGGEGISNQPQHF
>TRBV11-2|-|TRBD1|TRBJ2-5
TGTGCCAGCAGCTCAGGGGGCCAACTAGGTCTGGGGCCAGAGACCCAGTACTTC
CASSSGGQLGLGPETQYF
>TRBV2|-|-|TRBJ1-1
TGTGCCAGCAATATTGGGAACACTGAAGCTTTCTTT
CASNIGNTEAFF
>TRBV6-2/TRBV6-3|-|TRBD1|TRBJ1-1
TGTGCCAGCAAACGGGGACAGGGGGCAGGGACTGAAGCTTTCTTT
CASKRGQGAGTEAFF
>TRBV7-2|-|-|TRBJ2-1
TGTGCCAGCAGCTTCAACAGGGACAATGAGCAGTTCTTC
CASSFNRDNEQFF
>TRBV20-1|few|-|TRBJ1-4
TGCAGTGCTCGCCAGGACAGTCGGAATGAAAAACTGTTTTTT
CSARQDSRNEKLFF
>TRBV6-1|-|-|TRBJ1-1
TGTGCCAGCAGTGAATCATCGGATCCCACTGAAGCTTTCTTT
CASSESSDPTEAFF
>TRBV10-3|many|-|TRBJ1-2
TGTGCCATCAGTGATGGGACGTACTATGGCTACACCTTC
CAISDGTYYGYTF
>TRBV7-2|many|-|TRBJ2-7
TGTGCCAGCAGCTTAGTAAGCCAGGCCTCCTACGAGCAGTACTTC
CASSLVSQASYEQYF
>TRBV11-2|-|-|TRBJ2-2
TGTGCCAGCAGCTTAACACGGACAGAGAACACCGGGGAGCTGTTTTTT
CASSLTRTENTGELFF
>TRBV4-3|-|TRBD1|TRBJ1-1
TGCGCCAGCAGCCGCAACGATAGGACAGGGGCGACTGAAGCTTTCTTT
CASSRNDRTGATEAFF
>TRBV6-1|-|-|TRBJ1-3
TGTGCCAGCAGTGTTCGGGATCTCGTCTCTGGAAACACCATATATTTT
CASSVRDLVSGNTIYF
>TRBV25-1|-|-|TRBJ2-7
TGTGCCAGCAGTTACTCGAAAACAGGTCGACAGAGCTCCTACGAGCAGTACTTC
CASSYSKTGRQSSYEQYF
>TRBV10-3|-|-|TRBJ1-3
TGTGCCATCAAAAACCACGGGACAAGCACCATATATTTT
CAIKNHGTSTIYF
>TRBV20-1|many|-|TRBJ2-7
TGCAGTGCTAGAGTTCCTCTTAGCTCCGAGCAGTACTTC
CSARVPLSSEQYF
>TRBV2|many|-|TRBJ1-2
TGTGCCAGCACCGGGGGAGGGGTCTATGGCTACACCTTC
CASTGGGVYGYTF
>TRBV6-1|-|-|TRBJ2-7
TGTGCCAGCATCCAGAACCCATTTCAGGGACACGAGCAGTACTTC
CASIQNPFQGHEQYF
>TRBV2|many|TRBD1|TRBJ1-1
TGTGCCAGCAGAGCGGGACAGTTGAACACTGAAGCTTTCTTT
CASRAGQLNTEAFF
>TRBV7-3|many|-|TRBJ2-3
TGTGCCAGCAGCCCCGGTTGGCGGAGCACAGATACGCAGTATTTT
CASSPGWRSTDTQYF
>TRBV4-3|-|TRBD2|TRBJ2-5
TGCGCCAGCAGCCAAGGCACTAGCGGGGGGCCTTTAGGGACCCAGTACTTC
CASSQGTSGGPLGTQYF
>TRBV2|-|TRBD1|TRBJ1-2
TGTGCCAGCAGTGATTTGGACAGGGGAGATGGCTACACCTTT
CASSDLDRGDGYTF
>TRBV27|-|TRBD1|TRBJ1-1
TGTGCCAGCAGTAGCCAGGGGGGCGGCACTGAAGCTTTCTTT
CASSSQGGGTEAFF
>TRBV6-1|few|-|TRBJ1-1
TGTGCCAGCAGTGTGTTGGGGGACACTGAAGCTTTCTTT
CASSVLGDTEAFF
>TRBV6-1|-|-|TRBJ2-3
TGTGCCAGCAGTGAAGCAGGGCGCACAGATACGCAGTATTTT
CASSEAGRTDTQYF